By proportion, the clone carrying this TCR beta chain is medium-sized. Its antigen is not known. One end of the junction does not line up with germline, which may come from a read error. The sample is drawn from a study of HIV-infected patients and healthy controls. Findings of the study overall: Untreated HIV+ repertoires had roughly threefold fewer distinct CDR3s and lower Shannon diversity than healthy controls.

The CDR3 is made up of 13 amino acids. The germline CDR1 and CDR2 sequences are SGHTA and FQGNSA. All unsorted peripheral T cells were captured because whole blood was used without fractionation. About 10 uninfected healthy donors were sampled as controls, a few sampled twice about three months apart. Reverse transcription used 450 to 500 ng RNA and constant-region primers for alpha and beta. Alpha and beta chain libraries were made separately by chain-specific third strand synthesis with multiplexing indices. In TCRdb, the 5' RACE reads were re-called with MiXCR into one record per CDR3 protein. The sample shows 13,000 to 15,000 distinct CDR3 sequences, 7.5% to 10% of them seen only once.

The specimen was blood. This receptor was taken from an adult in good health. V usage is TRBV7-2 and J usage is TRBJ2-1; D is perhaps TRBD1 or TRBD2 (5 bases each). CDR3 nucleotide sequence: TGTGCCAGCAAGCTAACCGGGACCCCCTCTTTGGTCTTC. Translation: CASKLTGTPSLVF.